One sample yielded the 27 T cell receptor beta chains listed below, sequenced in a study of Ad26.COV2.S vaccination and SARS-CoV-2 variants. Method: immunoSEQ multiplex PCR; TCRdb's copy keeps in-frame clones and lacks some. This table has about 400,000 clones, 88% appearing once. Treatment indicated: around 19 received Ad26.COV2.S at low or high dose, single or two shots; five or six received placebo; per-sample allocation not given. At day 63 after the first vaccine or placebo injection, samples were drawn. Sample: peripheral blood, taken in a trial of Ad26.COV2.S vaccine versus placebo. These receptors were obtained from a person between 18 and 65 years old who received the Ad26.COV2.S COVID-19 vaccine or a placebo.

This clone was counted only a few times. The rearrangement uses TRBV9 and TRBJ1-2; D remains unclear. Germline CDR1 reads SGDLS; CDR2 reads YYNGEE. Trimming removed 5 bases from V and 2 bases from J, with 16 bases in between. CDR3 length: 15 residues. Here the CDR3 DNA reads TGTGCCAGCAGACCCACCATTCTCCTGAACTATGGCTACACCTTC. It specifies CASRPTILLNYGYTF. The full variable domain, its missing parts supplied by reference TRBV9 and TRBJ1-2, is DSGVTQTPKHLITATGQRVTLRCSPRSGDLSVYWYQQSLDQGLQFLIQYYNGEERAKGNILERFSAQQFPDLHSELNLSSLELGDSALYFCASRPTILLNYGYTFGSGTRLTVV.

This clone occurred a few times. The CDR3 protein is CASSERGQVLSAEAFF. Here the CDR3 DNA reads TGTGCCAGCAGCGAACGAGGACAGGTTCTGAGCGCTGAAGCTTTCTTT. J is TRBJ1-1 and V is TRBV7-9; 7 bases agree with TRBD1. The V and J ends lost 5 bases and 6 bases, in that order; junction bases with no gene match: 15. The germline gives CDR1 SEHNR, CDR2 FQNEAQ (reference sequence). The CDR3 extends over 16 amino acids.

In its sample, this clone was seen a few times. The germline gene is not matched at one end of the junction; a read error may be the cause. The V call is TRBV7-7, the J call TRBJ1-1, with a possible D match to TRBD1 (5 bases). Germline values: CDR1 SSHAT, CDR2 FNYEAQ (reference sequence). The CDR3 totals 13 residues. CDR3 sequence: CASSLQENTEAFF. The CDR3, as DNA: TGTGCTAGCAGCCTACAGGAGAACACTGAAGCTTTCTTT.

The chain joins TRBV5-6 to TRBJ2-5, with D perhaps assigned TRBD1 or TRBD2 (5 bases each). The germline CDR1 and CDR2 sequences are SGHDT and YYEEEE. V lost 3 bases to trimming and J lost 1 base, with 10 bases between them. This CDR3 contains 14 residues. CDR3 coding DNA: TGTGCCAGCAGCTGGGGACGGCTCCAAGAGACCCAGTACTTC. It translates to CASSWGRLQETQYF.

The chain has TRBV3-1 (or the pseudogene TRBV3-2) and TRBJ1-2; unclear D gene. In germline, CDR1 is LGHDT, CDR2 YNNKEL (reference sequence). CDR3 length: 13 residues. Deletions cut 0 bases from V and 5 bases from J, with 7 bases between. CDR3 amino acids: CASSQEGGYGYTF. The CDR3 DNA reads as TGTGCCAGCAGCCAAGAGGGCGGATATGGCTACACCTTC.

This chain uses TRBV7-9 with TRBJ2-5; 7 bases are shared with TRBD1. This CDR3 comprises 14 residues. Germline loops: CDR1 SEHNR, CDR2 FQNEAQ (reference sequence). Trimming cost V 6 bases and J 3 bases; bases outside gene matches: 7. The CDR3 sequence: CASSRGGREETQYF. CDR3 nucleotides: TGTGCCAGCAGTCGAGGGGGCAGGGAAGAGACCCAGTACTTC.

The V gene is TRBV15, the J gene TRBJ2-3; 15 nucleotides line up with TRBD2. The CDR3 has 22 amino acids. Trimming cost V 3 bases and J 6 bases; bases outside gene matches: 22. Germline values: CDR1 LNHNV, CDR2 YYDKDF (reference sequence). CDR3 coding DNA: TGTGCCACCAGCAGTGTAGGGCAGGGACTAGCGGGGGGTCTTGGGTCACAGGATACGCAGTATTTT. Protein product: CATSSVGQGLAGGLGSQDTQYF. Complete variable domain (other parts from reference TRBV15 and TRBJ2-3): DAMVIQNPRYQVTQFGKPVTLSCSQTLNHNVMYWYQQKSSQAPKLLFHYYDKDFNNEADTPDNFQSRRPNTSFCFLDIRSPGLGDTAMYLCATSSVGQGLAGGLGSQDTQYFGPGTRLTVL.

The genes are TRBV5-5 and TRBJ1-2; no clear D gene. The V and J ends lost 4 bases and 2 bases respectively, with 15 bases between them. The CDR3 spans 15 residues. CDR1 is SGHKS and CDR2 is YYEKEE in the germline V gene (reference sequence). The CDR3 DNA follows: TGTGCCAGCAGCCGGTCCAGGACGGACAACTATGGCTACACCTTC. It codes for CASSRSRTDNYGYTF.

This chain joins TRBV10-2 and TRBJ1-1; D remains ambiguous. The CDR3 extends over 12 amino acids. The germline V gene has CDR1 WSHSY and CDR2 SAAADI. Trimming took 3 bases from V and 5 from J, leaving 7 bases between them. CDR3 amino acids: CASSDYRTEAFF. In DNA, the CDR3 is TGCGCCAGCAGTGATTACAGAACTGAAGCTTTCTTT.

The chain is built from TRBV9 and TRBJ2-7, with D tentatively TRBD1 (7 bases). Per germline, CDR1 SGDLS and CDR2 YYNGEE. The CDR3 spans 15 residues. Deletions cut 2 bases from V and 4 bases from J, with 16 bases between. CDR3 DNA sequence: TGTGCCAGCAGCGTGGCGCAGGGGGGAGGTTACGAGCAGTACTTC. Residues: CASSVAQGGGYEQYF.

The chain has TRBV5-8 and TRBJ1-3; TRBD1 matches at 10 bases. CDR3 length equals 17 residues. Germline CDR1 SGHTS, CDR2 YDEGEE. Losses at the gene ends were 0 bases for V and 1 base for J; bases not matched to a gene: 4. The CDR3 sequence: CASSLGTGGESGNTIYF. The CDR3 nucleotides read TGTGCCAGCAGCTTGGGGACAGGGGGTGAATCTGGAAACACCATATATTTT.

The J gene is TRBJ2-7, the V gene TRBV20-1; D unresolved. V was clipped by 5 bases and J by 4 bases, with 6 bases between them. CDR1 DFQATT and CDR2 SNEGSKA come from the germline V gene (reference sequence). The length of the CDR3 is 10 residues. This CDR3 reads CSAWKYEQYF. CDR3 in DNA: TGCAGTGCTTGGAAGTACGAGCAGTACTTC.

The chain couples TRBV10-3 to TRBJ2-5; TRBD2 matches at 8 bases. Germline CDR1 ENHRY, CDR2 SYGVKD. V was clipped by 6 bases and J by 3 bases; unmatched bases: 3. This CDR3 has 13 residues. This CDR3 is CAIRDSGEETQYF. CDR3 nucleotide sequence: TGTGCCATCAGGGATAGCGGGGAAGAGACCCAGTACTTC.

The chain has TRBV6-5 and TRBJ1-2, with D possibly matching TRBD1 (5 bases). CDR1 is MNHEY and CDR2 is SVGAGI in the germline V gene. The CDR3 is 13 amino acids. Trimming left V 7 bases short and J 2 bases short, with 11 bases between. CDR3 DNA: TGTGCCAGCACCCGTTCAGGGAACTATGGCTACACCTTC. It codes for CASTRSGNYGYTF.

The CDR3 is CSASAPFRGEVAYEQYF. CDR3 in DNA: TGCAGTGCTAGTGCCCCTTTCAGGGGGGAGGTGGCCTACGAGCAGTACTTC. The rearrangement links TRBV20-1 to TRBJ2-7, with a tentative D call TRBD1 (7 bases). This CDR3 contains 17 residues. Germline V gene lookup returns CDR1 DFQATT and CDR2 SNEGSKA (reference sequence). V lost 3 bases and J lost 2, with 23 bases in between.

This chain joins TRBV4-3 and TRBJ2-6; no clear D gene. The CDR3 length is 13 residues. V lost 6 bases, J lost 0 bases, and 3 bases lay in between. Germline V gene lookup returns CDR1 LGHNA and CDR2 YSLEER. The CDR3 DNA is TGCGCCAGCAGGAACTCTGGGGCCAACGTCCTGACTTTC. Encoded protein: CASRNSGANVLTF.

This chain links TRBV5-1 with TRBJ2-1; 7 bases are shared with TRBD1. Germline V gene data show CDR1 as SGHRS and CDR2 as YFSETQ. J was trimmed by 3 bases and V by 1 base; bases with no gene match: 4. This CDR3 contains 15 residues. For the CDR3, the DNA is TGCGCCAGCAGCTTGCGAGACAGGGACTACAATGAGCAGTTCTTC. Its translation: CASSLRDRDYNEQFF.

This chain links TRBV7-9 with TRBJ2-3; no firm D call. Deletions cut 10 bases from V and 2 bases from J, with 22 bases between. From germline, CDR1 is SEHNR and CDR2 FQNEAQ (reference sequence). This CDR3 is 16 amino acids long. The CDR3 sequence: CATPGRLAPSTDTQYF. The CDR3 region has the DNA TGTGCCACCCCAGGCAGGCTCGCCCCTTCCACAGATACGCAGTATTTT.

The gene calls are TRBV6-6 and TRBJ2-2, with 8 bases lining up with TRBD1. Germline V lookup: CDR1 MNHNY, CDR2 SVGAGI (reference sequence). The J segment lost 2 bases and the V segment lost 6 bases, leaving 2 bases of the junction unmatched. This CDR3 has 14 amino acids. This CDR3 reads CASRAGGNTGELFF. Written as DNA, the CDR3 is TGTGCCAGCAGGGCAGGGGGCAACACCGGGGAGCTGTTTTTT.

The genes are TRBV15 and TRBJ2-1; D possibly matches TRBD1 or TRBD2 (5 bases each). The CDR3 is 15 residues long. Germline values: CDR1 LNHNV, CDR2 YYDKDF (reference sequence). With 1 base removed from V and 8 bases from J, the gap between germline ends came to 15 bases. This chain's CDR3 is CATSRGDRLRDEQFF. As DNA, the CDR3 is TGTGCCACCAGCAGAGGGGACCGCCTGAGAGATGAGCAGTTCTTC. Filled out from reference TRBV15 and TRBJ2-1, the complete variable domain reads DAMVIQNPRYQVTQFGKPVTLSCSQTLNHNVMYWYQQKSSQAPKLLFHYYDKDFNNEADTPDNFQSRRPNTSFCFLDIRSPGLGDTAMYLCATSRGDRLRDEQFFGPGTRLTVL.

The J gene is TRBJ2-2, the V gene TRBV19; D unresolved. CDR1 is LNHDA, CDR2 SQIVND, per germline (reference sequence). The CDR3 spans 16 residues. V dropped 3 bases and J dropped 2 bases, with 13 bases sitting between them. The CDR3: CASSMGLTGNTGELFF. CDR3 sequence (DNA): TGTGCCAGTAGTATGGGGTTAACTGGAAACACCGGGGAGCTGTTTTTT. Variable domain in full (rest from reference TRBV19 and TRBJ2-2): DGGITQSPKYLFRKEGQNVTLSCEQNLNHDAMYWYRQDPGQGLRLIYYSQIVNDFQKGDIAEGYSVSREKKESFPLTVTSAQKNPTAFYLCASSMGLTGNTGELFFGEGSRLTVL.

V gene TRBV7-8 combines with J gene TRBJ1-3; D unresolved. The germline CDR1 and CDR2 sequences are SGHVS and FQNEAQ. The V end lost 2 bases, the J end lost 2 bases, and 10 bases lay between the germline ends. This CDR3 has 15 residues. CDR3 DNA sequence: TGTGCCAGCAGCTTAACCGCAGGCCCTGGAAACACCATATATTTT. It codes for CASSLTAGPGNTIYF.

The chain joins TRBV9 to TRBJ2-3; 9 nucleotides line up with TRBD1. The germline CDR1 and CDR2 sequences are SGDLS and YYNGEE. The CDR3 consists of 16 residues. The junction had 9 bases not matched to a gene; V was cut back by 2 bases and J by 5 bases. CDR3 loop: CASSVRTGGLEDTQYF. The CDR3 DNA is TGTGCCAGCAGCGTTAGAACAGGGGGCTTAGAAGATACGCAGTATTTT. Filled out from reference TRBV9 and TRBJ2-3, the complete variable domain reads DSGVTQTPKHLITATGQRVTLRCSPRSGDLSVYWYQQSLDQGLQFLIQYYNGEERAKGNILERFSAQQFPDLHSELNLSSLELGDSALYFCASSVRTGGLEDTQYFGPGTRLTVL.

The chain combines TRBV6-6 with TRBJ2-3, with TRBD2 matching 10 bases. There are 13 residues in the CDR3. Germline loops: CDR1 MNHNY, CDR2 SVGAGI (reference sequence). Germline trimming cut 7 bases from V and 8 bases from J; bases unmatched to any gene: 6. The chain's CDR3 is CASTSGGAGTQYF. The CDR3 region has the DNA TGTGCCAGCACGAGCGGGGGGGCGGGTACGCAGTATTTT.

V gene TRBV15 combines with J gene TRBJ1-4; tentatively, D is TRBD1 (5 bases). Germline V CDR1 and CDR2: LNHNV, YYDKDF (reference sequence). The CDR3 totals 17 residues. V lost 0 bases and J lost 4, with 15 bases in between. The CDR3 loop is CATSRDRSRDGNEKLFF. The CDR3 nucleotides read TGTGCCACCAGCAGAGATCGATCCCGGGACGGTAATGAAAAACTGTTTTTT.

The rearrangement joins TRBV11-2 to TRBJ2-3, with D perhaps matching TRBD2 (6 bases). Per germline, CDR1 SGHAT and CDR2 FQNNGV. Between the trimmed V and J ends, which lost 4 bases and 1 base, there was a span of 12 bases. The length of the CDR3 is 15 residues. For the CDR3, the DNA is TGTGCCAGCAGCTCGTGGGGGGAGGGCACAGATACGCAGTATTTT. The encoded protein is CASSSWGEGTDTQYF.

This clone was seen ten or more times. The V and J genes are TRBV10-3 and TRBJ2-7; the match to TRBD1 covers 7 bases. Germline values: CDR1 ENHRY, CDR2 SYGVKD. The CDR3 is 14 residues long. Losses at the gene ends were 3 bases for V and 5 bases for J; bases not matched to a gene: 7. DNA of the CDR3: TGTGCCATCAGTGACGGTTACAGGGGAGACGAGCAGTACTTC. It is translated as CAISDGYRGDEQYF.